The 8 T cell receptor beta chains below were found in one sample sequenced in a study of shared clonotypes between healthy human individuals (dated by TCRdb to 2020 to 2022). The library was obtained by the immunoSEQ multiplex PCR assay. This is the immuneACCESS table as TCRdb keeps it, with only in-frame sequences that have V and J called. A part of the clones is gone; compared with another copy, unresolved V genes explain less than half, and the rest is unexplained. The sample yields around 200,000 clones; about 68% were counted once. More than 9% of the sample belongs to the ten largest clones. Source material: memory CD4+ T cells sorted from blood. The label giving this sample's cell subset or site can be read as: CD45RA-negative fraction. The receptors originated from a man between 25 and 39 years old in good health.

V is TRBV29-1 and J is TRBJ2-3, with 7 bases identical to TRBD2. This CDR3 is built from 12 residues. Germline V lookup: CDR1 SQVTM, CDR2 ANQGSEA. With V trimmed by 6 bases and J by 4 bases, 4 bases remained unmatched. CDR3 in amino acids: CSVLTSPDTQYF. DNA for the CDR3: TGCAGCGTACTGACTAGCCCAGATACGCAGTATTTT.

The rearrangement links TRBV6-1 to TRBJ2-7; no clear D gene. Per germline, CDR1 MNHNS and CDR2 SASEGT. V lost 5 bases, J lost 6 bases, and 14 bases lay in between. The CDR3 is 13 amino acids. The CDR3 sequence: CASSTYMGSEQYF. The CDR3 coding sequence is TGTGCCAGCAGTACCTACATGGGGTCCGAGCAGTACTTC.

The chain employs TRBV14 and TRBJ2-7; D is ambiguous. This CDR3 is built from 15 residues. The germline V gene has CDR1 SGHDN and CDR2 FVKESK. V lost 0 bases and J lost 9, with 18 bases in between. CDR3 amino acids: CASSQDLRRRLGQYF. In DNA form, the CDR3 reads TGTGCCAGCAGCCAAGATCTGCGCAGGCGATTAGGGCAGTACTTC.

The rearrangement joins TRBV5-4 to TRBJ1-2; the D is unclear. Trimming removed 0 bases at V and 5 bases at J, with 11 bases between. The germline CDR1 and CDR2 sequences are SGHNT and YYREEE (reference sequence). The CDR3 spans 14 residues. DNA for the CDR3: TGTGCCAGCAGCTTGGTTGGCGGCCCGTATGGCTACACCTTC. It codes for CASSLVGGPYGYTF.

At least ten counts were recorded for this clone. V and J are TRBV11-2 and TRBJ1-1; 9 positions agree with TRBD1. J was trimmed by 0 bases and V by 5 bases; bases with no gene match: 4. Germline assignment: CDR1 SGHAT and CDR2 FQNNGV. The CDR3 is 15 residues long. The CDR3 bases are TGTGCCAGCAGCCCCCGGACAGGGGTGAACACTGAAGCTTTCTTT. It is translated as CASSPRTGVNTEAFF.

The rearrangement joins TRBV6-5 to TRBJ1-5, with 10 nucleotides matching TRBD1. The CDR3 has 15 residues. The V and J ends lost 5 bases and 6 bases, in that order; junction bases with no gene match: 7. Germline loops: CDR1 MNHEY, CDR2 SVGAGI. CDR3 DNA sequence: TGTGCCAGCAGTAGGGACAGGGGCAATAGTCAGCCCCAGCATTTT. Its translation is CASSRDRGNSQPQHF.

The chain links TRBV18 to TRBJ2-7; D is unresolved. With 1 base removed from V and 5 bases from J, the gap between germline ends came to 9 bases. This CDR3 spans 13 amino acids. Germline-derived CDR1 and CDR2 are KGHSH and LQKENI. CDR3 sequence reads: CASSPHPSDEQYF. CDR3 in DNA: TGTGCCAGCTCACCACACCCCTCGGACGAGCAGTACTTC.

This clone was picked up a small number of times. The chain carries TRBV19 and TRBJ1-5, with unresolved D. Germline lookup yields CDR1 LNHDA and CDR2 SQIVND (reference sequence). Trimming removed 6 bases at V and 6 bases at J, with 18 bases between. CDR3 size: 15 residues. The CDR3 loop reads CASRPQDLVGQPQHF. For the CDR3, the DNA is TGTGCCAGTAGGCCTCAGGACCTCGTGGGTCAGCCCCAGCATTTT.